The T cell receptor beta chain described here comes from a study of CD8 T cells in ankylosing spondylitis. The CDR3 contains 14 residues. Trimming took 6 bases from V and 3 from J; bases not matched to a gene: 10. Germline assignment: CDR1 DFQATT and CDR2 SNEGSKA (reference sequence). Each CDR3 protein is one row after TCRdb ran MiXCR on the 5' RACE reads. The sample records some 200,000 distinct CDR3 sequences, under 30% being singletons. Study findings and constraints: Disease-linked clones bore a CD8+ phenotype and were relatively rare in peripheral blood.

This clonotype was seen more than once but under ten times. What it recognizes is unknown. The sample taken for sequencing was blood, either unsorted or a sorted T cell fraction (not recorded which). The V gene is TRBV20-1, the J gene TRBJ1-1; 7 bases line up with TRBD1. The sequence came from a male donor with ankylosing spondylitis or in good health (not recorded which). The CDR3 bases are TGCAGTGCCGCGGGGGCAGGGGGTTACACTGAAGCTTTCTTT. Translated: CSAAGAGGYTEAFF.